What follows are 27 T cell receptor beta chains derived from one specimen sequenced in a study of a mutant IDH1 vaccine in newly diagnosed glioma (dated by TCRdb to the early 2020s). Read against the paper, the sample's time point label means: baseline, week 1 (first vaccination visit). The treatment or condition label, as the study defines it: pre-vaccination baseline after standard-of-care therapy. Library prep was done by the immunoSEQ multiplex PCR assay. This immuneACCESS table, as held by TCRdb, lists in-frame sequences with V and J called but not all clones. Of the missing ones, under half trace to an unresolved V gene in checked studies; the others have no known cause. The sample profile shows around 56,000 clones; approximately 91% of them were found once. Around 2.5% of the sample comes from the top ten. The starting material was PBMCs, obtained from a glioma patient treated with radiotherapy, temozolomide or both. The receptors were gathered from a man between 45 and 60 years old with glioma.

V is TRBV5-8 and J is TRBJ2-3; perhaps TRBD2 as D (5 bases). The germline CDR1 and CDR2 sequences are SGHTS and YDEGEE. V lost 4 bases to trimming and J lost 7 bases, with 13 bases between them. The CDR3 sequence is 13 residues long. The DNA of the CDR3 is TGTGCCAGCAGCCCCGGGGAAAAAAATACGCAGTATTTT. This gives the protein CASSPGEKNTQYF.

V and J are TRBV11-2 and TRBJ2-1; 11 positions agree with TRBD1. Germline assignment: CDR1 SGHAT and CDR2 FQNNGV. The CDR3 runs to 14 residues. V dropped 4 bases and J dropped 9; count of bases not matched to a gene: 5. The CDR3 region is CASSSGTGGTEQFF. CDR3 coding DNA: TGTGCCAGCAGCTCGGGGACAGGGGGGACTGAGCAGTTCTTC.

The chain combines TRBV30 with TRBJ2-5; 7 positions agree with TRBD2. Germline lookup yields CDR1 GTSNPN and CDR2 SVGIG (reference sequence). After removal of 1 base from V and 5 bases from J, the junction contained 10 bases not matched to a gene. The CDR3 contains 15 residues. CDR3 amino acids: CAWSGKRGRSETQYF. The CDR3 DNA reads TGTGCCTGGAGTGGTAAGCGGGGCAGGTCCGAGACCCAGTACTTC.

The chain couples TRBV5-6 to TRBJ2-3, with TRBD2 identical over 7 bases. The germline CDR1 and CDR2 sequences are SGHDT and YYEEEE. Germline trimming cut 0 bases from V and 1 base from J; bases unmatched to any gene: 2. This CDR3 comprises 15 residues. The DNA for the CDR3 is TGTGCCAGCAGCTTGGCGGGAGGCCGCACAGATACGCAGTATTTT. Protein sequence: CASSLAGGRTDTQYF.

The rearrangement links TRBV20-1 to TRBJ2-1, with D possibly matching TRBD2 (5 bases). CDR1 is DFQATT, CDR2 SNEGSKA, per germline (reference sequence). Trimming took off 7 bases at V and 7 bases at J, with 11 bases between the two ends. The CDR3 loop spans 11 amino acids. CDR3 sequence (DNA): TGCAGTGACCCGGTAGCGAATGAGCAGTTCTTC. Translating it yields CSDPVANEQFF.

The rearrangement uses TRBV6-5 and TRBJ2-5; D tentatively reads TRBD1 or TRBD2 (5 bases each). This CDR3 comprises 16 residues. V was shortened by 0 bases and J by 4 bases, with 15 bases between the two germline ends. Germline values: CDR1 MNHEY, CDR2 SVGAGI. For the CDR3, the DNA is TGTGCCAGCAGTTACTCCGGCACTTCTGGGGGAGAGACCCAGTACTTC. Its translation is CASSYSGTSGGETQYF.

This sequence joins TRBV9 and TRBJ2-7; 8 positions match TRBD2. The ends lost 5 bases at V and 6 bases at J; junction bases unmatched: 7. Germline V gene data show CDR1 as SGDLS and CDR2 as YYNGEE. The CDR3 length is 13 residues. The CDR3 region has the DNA TGTGCCAGCAGTGGCCTGGCGGGAGGCGAGCAGTACTTC. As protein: CASSGLAGGEQYF.

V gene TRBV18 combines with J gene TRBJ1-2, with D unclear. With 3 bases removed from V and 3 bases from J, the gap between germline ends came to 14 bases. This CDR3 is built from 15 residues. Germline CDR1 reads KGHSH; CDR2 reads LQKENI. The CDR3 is CASSPSSVVDYGYTF. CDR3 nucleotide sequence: TGTGCCAGCTCACCTTCTAGCGTGGTCGACTATGGCTACACCTTC. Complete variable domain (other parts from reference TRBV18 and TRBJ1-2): NAGVMQNPRHLVRRRGQEARLRCSPMKGHSHVYWYRQLPEEGLKFMVYLQKENIIDESGMPKERFSAEFPKEGPSILRIQQVVRGDSAAYFCASSPSSVVDYGYTFGSGTRLTVV.

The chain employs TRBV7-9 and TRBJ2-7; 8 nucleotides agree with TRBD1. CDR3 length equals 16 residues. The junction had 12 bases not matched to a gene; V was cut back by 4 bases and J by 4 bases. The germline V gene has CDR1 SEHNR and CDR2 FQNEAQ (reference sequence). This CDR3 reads CASSSSARDRSYEQYF. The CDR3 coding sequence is TGTGCCAGCAGCTCTTCAGCCCGGGACAGGTCTTACGAGCAGTACTTC.

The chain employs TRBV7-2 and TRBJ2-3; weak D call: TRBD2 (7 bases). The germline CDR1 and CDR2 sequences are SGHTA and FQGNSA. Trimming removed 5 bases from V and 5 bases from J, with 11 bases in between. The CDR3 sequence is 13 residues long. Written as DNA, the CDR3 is TGTGCCAGCAGCCGGGGGGCCATAGATACGCAGTATTTT. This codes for CASSRGAIDTQYF.

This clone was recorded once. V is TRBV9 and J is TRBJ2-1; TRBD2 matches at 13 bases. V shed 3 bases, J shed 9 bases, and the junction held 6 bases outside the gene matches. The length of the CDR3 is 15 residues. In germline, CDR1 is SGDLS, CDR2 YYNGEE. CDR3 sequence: CASSETSGRFGEQFF. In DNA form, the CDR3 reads TGTGCCAGCAGCGAGACTAGCGGGAGGTTTGGTGAGCAGTTCTTC. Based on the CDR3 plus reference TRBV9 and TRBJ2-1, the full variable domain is DSGVTQTPKHLITATGQRVTLRCSPRSGDLSVYWYQQSLDQGLQFLIQYYNGEERAKGNILERFSAQQFPDLHSELNLSSLELGDSALYFCASSETSGRFGEQFFGPGTRLTVL.

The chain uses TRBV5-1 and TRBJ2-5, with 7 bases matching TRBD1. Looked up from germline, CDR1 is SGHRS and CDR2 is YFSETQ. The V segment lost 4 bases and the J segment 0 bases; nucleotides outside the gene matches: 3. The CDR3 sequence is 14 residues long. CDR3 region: CASSRGQYQETQYF. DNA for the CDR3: TGCGCCAGCAGCCGGGGACAGTACCAAGAGACCCAGTACTTC.

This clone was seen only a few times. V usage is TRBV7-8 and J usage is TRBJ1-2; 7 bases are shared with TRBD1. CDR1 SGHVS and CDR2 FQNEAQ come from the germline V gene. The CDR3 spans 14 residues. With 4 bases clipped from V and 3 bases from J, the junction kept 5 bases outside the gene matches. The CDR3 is CASSSRGQYYGYTF. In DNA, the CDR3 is TGTGCCAGCAGCTCCAGGGGACAGTACTATGGCTACACCTTC. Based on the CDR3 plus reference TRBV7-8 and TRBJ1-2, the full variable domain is GAGVSQSPRYKVAKRGQDVALRCDPISGHVSLFWYQQALGQGPEFLTYFQNEAQLDKSGLPSDRFFAERPEGSVSTLKIQRTQQEDSAVYLCASSSRGQYYGYTFGSGTRLTVV.

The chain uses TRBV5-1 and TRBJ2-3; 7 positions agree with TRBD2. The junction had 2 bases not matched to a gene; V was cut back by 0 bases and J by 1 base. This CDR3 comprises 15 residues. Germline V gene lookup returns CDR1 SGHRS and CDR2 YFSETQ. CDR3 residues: CASSLGRGGTDTQYF. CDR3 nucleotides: TGCGCCAGCAGCTTGGGACGGGGGGGCACAGATACGCAGTATTTT.

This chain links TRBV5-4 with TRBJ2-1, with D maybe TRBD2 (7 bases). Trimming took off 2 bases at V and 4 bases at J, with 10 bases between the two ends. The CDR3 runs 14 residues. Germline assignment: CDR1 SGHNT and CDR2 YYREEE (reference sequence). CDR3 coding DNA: TGTGCCAGCAGCTTACAGGGAGGGTACAATGAGCAGTTCTTC. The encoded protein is CASSLQGGYNEQFF.

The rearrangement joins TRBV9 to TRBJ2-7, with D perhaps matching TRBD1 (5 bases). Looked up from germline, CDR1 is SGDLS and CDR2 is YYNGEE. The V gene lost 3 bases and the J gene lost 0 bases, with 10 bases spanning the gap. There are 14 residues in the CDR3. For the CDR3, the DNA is TGTGCCAGCAGCGCAACAGGTACCTCCTACGAGCAGTACTTC. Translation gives CASSATGTSYEQYF.

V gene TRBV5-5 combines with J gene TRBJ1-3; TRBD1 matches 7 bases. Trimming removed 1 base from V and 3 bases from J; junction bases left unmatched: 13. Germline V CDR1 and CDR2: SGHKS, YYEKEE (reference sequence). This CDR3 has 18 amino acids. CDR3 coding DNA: TGTGCCAGCAGCTTGCAGGGGGGGGGCCCATCGCGTGGAAACACCATATATTTT. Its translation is CASSLQGGGPSRGNTIYF.

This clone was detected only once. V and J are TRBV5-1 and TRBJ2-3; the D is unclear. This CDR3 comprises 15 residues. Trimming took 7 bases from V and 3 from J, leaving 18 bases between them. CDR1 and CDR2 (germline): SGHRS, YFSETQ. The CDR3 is CASSIGGPRTDTQYF. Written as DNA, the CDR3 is TGCGCCAGCTCGATCGGCGGTCCTAGAACAGATACGCAGTATTTT. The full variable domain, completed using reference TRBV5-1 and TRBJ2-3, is KAGVTQTPRYLIKTRGQQVTLSCSPISGHRSVSWYQQTPGQGLQFLFEYFSETQRNKGNFPGRFSGRQFSNSRSEMNVSTLELGDSALYLCASSIGGPRTDTQYFGPGTRLTVL.

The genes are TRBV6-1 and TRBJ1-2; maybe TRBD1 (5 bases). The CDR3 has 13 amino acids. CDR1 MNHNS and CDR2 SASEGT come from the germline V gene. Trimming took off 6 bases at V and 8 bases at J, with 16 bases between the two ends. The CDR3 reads CASRSTEGRGYTF. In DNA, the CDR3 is TGTGCCAGCAGATCGACAGAAGGGCGAGGCTACACCTTC.

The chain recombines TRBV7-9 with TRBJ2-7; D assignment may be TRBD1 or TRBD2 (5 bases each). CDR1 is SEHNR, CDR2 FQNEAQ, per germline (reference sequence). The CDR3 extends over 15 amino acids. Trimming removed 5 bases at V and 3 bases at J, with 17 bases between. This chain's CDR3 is CASSPPGTKNYEQYF. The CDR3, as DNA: TGTGCCAGCAGCCCACCGGGGACCAAGAACTACGAGCAGTACTTC.

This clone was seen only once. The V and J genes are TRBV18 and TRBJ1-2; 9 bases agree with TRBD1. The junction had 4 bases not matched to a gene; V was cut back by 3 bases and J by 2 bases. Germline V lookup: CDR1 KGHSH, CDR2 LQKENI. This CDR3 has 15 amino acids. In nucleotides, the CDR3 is TGTGCCAGCTCACCGGGACAGGGAGAAAACTATGGCTACACCTTC. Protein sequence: CASSPGQGENYGYTF.

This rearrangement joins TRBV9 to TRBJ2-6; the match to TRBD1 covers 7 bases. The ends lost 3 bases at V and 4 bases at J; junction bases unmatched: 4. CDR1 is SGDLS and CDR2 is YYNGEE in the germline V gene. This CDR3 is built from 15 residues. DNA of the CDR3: TGTGCCAGCAGCGCACAGGGGTCCGGGGCCAACGTCCTGACTTTC. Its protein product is CASSAQGSGANVLTF. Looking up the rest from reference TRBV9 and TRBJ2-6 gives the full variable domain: DSGVTQTPKHLITATGQRVTLRCSPRSGDLSVYWYQQSLDQGLQFLIQYYNGEERAKGNILERFSAQQFPDLHSELNLSSLELGDSALYFCASSAQGSGANVLTFGAGSRLTVL.

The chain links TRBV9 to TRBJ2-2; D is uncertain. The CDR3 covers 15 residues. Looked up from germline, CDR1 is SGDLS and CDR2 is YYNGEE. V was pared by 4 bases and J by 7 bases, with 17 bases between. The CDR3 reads CASSPTNLRGGELFF. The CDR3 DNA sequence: TGTGCCAGCAGCCCCACTAATCTACGAGGCGGGGAGCTGTTTTTT. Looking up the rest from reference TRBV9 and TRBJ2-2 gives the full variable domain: DSGVTQTPKHLITATGQRVTLRCSPRSGDLSVYWYQQSLDQGLQFLIQYYNGEERAKGNILERFSAQQFPDLHSELNLSSLELGDSALYFCASSPTNLRGGELFFGEGSRLTVL.

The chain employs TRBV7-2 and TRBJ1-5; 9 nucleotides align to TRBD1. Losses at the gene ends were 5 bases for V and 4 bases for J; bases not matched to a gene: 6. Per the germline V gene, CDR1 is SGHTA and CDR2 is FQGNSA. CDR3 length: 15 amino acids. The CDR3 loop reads CASSAGTGRNQPQHF. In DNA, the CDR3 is TGTGCCAGCAGCGCCGGGACAGGGCGTAATCAGCCCCAGCATTTT.

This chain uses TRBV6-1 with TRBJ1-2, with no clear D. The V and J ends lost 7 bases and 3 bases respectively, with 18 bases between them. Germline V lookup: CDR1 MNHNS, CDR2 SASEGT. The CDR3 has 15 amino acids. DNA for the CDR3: TGTGCCAGCACTTGGGCAGCCGAGGCGGACTATGGCTACACCTTC. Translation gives CASTWAAEADYGYTF.

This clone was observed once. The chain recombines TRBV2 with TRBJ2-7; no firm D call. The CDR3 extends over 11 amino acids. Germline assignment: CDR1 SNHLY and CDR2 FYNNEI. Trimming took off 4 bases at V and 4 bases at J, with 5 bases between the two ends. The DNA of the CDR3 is TGTGCCAGCAGTGTGAAGTACGAGCAGTACTTC. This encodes CASSVKYEQYF.

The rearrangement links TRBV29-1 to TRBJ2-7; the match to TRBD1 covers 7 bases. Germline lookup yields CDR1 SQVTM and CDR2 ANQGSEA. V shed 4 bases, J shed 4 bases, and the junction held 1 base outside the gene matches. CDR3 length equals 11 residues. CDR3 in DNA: TGCAGCGTTGCCAGGGGGTACGAGCAGTACTTC. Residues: CSVARGYEQYF.